Listed below are T cell receptor beta chains from one sample, sequenced in a study of blood T cell repertoires in COVID-19. Sequenced by immunoSEQ multiplex PCR; TCRdb stores in-frame clones only, minus some. This sample yields under 250,000 clones, of which around 90% are seen a single time; approximately 3.4% belongs to the top ten. Sequencing was done on a sample of PBMCs or T cells enriched from blood (not recorded which). The receptors were sampled from a woman aged 40 to 55 who had been exposed to COVID-19. The CDR3 runs from the conserved cysteine through the conserved F or W. A D gene is named only where the DNA matches it firmly. Clone sizes are given selectively: once, few, many, or a class where the clone is expanded.

cdr3_nt: TGTGCCACCACGGGAGATTCCTACGAGCAGTACTTC; cdr3_aa: CATTGDSYEQYF; j_call: TRBJ2-7; d_call: NA; v_call: TRBV10-3; clone_size: NA
cdr3_nt: TGTGCCAGCAGTAGACAGAGAGCCGCTGAAGCTTTCTTT; cdr3_aa: CASSRQRAAEAFF; j_call: TRBJ1-1; d_call: NA; v_call: TRBV12-3/TRBV12-4; clone_size: NA
cdr3_nt: TGTGCCACCAGTGATCCACAGGTCAACACCGGGGAGCTGTTTTTT; cdr3_aa: CATSDPQVNTGELFF; j_call: TRBJ2-2; d_call: NA; v_call: TRBV24-1; clone_size: NA
cdr3_nt: TGTGCCAGTAGCGACAAAGGGGGCGATGAGCAGTTCTTC; cdr3_aa: CASSDKGGDEQFF; j_call: TRBJ2-1; d_call: TRBD1; v_call: TRBV19; clone_size: NA
cdr3_nt: TGTGCCAGCAGTCTGAGGGCCGGGGACCAAGAGACCCAGTACTTC; cdr3_aa: CASSLRAGDQETQYF; j_call: TRBJ2-5; d_call: NA; v_call: TRBV6-4; clone_size: few
cdr3_nt: TGTGCCAGCAGGGGGGGACAGGGCGATCAGCCCCAGCATTTT; cdr3_aa: CASRGGQGDQPQHF; j_call: TRBJ1-5; d_call: TRBD1; v_call: TRBV6-5; clone_size: NA
cdr3_nt: TGTGCCTGGACCGGCCCCCTACAGGGCTATGGCTACACCTTC; cdr3_aa: CAWTGPLQGYGYTF; j_call: TRBJ1-2; d_call: NA; v_call: TRBV30; clone_size: once
cdr3_nt: TGTGCCAGCTCGGCCGGGGTGAACACTGAAGCTTTCTTT; cdr3_aa: CASSAGVNTEAFF; j_call: TRBJ1-1; d_call: NA; v_call: TRBV18; clone_size: NA
cdr3_nt: TGTGCCAGTAGTGCCGGACAGGGGGCAGGCACTGAAGCTTTCTTT; cdr3_aa: CASSAGQGAGTEAFF; j_call: TRBJ1-1; d_call: TRBD1; v_call: TRBV19; clone_size: NA
cdr3_nt: TGTGCCAGCACCCCGGACAGAGGCACTGGAAACACCATATATTTT; cdr3_aa: CASTPDRGTGNTIYF; j_call: TRBJ1-3; d_call: NA; v_call: TRBV6-5; clone_size: NA
cdr3_nt: TGTGCCAGCAGTACCGAACCACTAGCGAGGCAGTTCTTC; cdr3_aa: CASSTEPLARQFF; j_call: TRBJ2-1; d_call: TRBD2; v_call: TRBV6-5; clone_size: NA
cdr3_nt: TGCAGCGTTGAAGTTCCGGGAGTGAACACTGAAGCTTTCTTT; cdr3_aa: CSVEVPGVNTEAFF; j_call: TRBJ1-1; d_call: NA; v_call: TRBV29-1; clone_size: NA
cdr3_nt: TGTGCCAGCAGTGATATCGGACTAGCGGGACTATCCAGCTCCTACAATGAGCAGTTCTTC; cdr3_aa: CASSDIGLAGLSSSYNEQFF; j_call: TRBJ2-1; d_call: TRBD2; v_call: TRBV6-4; clone_size: NA
cdr3_nt: TGTGCCAGCACCCTAAACATCGGAGTGTACGAGCAGTACTTC; cdr3_aa: CASTLNIGVYEQYF; j_call: TRBJ2-7; d_call: NA; v_call: TRBV7-2; clone_size: NA
cdr3_nt: TGTGCCAGCAGCCAACGTGCGACAGGGGCCTACCTCTCTGGGGCCAACGTCCTGACTTTC; cdr3_aa: CASSQRATGAYLSGANVLTF; j_call: TRBJ2-6; d_call: TRBD1; v_call: TRBV4-2; clone_size: once
cdr3_nt: TGTGTCCCCCGGCCTAGCGGGTACTACGAGCAGTACTTC; cdr3_aa: CVPRPSGYYEQYF; j_call: TRBJ2-7; d_call: TRBD2; v_call: TRBV24-1; clone_size: NA
cdr3_nt: TGTGCCAGTAGTATGCCCCGAGGCAGTAGCAATCAGCCCCAGCATTTT; cdr3_aa: CASSMPRGSSNQPQHF; j_call: TRBJ1-5; d_call: NA; v_call: TRBV19; clone_size: NA
cdr3_nt: TGTGCCAGCAGCGAAATGACGGGAGAAAAACTGTTTTTT; cdr3_aa: CASSEMTGEKLFF; j_call: TRBJ1-4; d_call: NA; v_call: TRBV9; clone_size: NA
cdr3_nt: TGTGCCAGCAGCTTAGGGTTGGAGTACGAGCAGTACTTC; cdr3_aa: CASSLGLEYEQYF; j_call: TRBJ2-7; d_call: NA; v_call: TRBV7-2; clone_size: NA
cdr3_nt: TGTGCCAGCACTTGGGCCAGGGAAGTGTGGGAGACCCAGTACTTC; cdr3_aa: CASTWAREVWETQYF; j_call: TRBJ2-5; d_call: NA; v_call: TRBV28; clone_size: NA
cdr3_nt: TGTGCCAGCAGCCAAGAACTAGCGGGAGTGAATGAGCAGTTCTTC; cdr3_aa: CASSQELAGVNEQFF; j_call: TRBJ2-1; d_call: TRBD2; v_call: TRBV4-2; clone_size: NA
cdr3_nt: TGTGCCAGCAGCTCCGGTGGCGGGGAGCTGTTTTTT; cdr3_aa: CASSSGGGELFF; j_call: TRBJ2-2; d_call: NA; v_call: TRBV5-4; clone_size: NA
cdr3_nt: TGTGCCAGCTCACCCGACATACTTGACACCGGGGAGCTGTTTTTT; cdr3_aa: CASSPDILDTGELFF; j_call: TRBJ2-2; d_call: NA; v_call: TRBV18; clone_size: NA
cdr3_nt: TGTGCCAGCAGCTTGGCCCGGAGGGAAGAGACCCAGTACTTC; cdr3_aa: CASSLARREETQYF; j_call: TRBJ2-5; d_call: NA; v_call: TRBV5-4; clone_size: NA
cdr3_nt: TGTGCCAGCAGCGACATACCAGGCTCTGGGGCCAACGTCCTGACTTTC; cdr3_aa: CASSDIPGSGANVLTF; j_call: TRBJ2-6; d_call: NA; v_call: TRBV9; clone_size: NA